The 28 T cell receptor beta chains reported below all come from one sample, sequenced in a study of cytomegalovirus exposure and HLA in healthy donors. This PCR relied on a set of 60 Vbeta primers and 13 Jbeta primers. Profiling relied on immunoSEQ multiplex PCR, and the TCRdb table lists in-frame clones only, not all of them. The repertoire holds about 200,000 clones, with roughly four fifths as singletons. Sequencing was carried out using PBMCs. The origin of the receptors is a boy aged 2-9 years in good health and CMV-seronegative.

DNA of the CDR3: TGTGCCAGCATCACACCGCTGGGGGAGCTGTTTTTT. This codes for CASITPLGELFF. This sequence joins TRBV6-6 and TRBJ2-2; D is uncertain. Germline V gene lookup returns CDR1 MNHNY and CDR2 SVGAGI (reference sequence). Deletions cut 7 bases from V and 8 bases from J, with 11 bases between. The CDR3 consists of 12 residues.

V usage is TRBV6-1 and J usage is TRBJ2-1; tentative D call: TRBD2 (6 bases). CDR1 is MNHNS, CDR2 SASEGT, per germline. Trimming took 1 base from V and 6 from J, leaving 13 bases between them. The CDR3 contains 15 residues. The CDR3 region is CASSEGRGDINEQFF. CDR3 DNA: TGTGCCAGCAGTGAAGGGCGGGGAGATATCAATGAGCAGTTCTTC.

The chain joins TRBV29-1 to TRBJ2-5, with TRBD1 identical over 9 bases. CDR1 is SQVTM, CDR2 ANQGSEA, per germline. The V segment lost 1 base and the J segment 2 bases; nucleotides outside the gene matches: 11. This CDR3 region has 17 residues. CDR3 in DNA: TGCAGCGTTGAAGGCCTTCCCGGACAGGGGATTCAAGAGACCCAGTACTTC. Its protein is CSVEGLPGQGIQETQYF.

This chain connects TRBV7-9 to TRBJ1-3, with 7 bases lining up with TRBD1. J lost 0 bases, V lost 3 bases, and 5 bases had no gene match. Germline CDR1 is SEHNR and CDR2 is FQNEAQ (reference sequence). CDR3 length equals 16 residues. CDR3 in amino acids: CASSLKGAHSGNTIYF. CDR3 nucleotide sequence: TGTGCCAGCAGCTTGAAGGGGGCGCACTCTGGAAACACCATATATTTT.

This clone was seen a handful of times. The J gene is TRBJ2-7, the V gene TRBV7-2, with D perhaps matching TRBD2 (6 bases). Germline CDR1 and CDR2: SGHTA and FQGNSA. This CDR3 is built from 15 residues. V shed 1 base and J shed 2 bases, with 12 bases lying between them. CDR3 in amino acids: CASSLVGGSTYEQYF. CDR3 sequence (DNA): TGTGCCAGCAGCTTAGTAGGAGGGTCGACCTACGAGCAGTACTTC.

This chain joins TRBV19 and TRBJ2-5; D unresolved. CDR1 and CDR2 from the germline V gene are LNHDA and SQIVND (reference sequence). Between the trimmed V and J ends, which lost 6 bases and 1 base, there was a span of 12 bases. The CDR3 consists of 14 residues. DNA of the CDR3: TGTGCCAGTAGCGTCGTTGGCGGCCAAGAGACCCAGTACTTC. Translating gives CASSVVGGQETQYF.

The chain links TRBV9 to TRBJ1-2; 7 bases are shared with TRBD1. CDR1 and CDR2 from the germline V gene are SGDLS and YYNGEE. The junction had 12 bases not matched to a gene; V was cut back by 0 bases and J by 13 bases. The CDR3 runs 14 residues. CDR3 bases: TGTGCCAGCAGCGTAGAACCAGGGGGTATCGGTTGCACCTTC. This gives the protein CASSVEPGGIGCTF.

This sequence joins TRBV2 and TRBJ1-1; D is unclear. The CDR3 has 12 residues. Germline CDR1 is SNHLY and CDR2 is FYNNEI. V gave up 7 bases and J gave up 7 bases, with 13 bases separating them. CDR3 residues: CASTPQASEAFF. In DNA, the CDR3 is TGTGCCAGCACCCCTCAAGCTAGTGAAGCTTTCTTT.

This clone was detected once. The chain's CDR3 is CASTKSPSGVYEQYF. The CDR3 DNA sequence: TGCGCCAGCACCAAAAGCCCAAGCGGGGTTTACGAGCAGTACTTC. The chain links TRBV4-1 to TRBJ2-7, with TRBD2 matching over 7 bases. The CDR3 spans 15 residues. CDR1 MGHRA and CDR2 YSYEKL come from the germline V gene. V lost 7 bases and J lost 4; bases outside the gene matches: 13.

As DNA, the CDR3 is TGTGCCACCAGCAGAGGGACATTGGATAATTCACCCCTCCACTTT. This sequence encodes CATSRGTLDNSPLHF. The V and J genes are TRBV15 and TRBJ1-6; the D gene is possibly TRBD1 (5 bases). The germline V gene has CDR1 LNHNV and CDR2 YYDKDF (reference sequence). V was clipped by 1 base and J by 5 bases, with 9 bases between them. The length of the CDR3 is 15 residues.

This clone was detected once. This chain connects TRBV12-5 to TRBJ2-1; 8 bases fit TRBD2. There are 15 residues in the CDR3. Germline-derived CDR1 and CDR2 are LGHNT and FRNRAP. V lost 4 bases, J lost 3 bases, and 5 bases stayed unmatched. The CDR3 is CASGWDSGDYNEQFF. The CDR3 DNA reads TGTGCTAGTGGTTGGGATAGCGGGGACTACAATGAGCAGTTCTTC.

The rearrangement joins TRBV4-2 to TRBJ2-3; TRBD2 agrees at 14 bases. Trimming took 2 bases from V and 5 from J; bases not matched to a gene: 6. CDR1 and CDR2 from the germline V gene are LGHNA and YNFKEQ. The CDR3 sequence is 17 residues long. The CDR3 protein is CASSQLTGLAGGDTQYF. As DNA, the CDR3 is TGTGCCAGCAGCCAACTTACAGGACTAGCGGGGGGAGATACGCAGTATTTT.

The chain recombines TRBV2 with TRBJ2-7, with a weak D call TRBD1 (6 bases). Trimming cost V 4 bases and J 0 bases, with 19 bases left between them. The CDR3 is 17 amino acids. CDR1 is SNHLY, CDR2 FYNNEI, per germline. This chain's CDR3 is CASSGFQGPESSYEQYF. The CDR3, as DNA: TGTGCCAGCAGTGGGTTTCAGGGGCCCGAAAGCTCCTACGAGCAGTACTTC. The full variable domain, completed using reference TRBV2 and TRBJ2-7, is EPEVTQTPSHQVTQMGQEVILRCVPISNHLYFYWYRQILGQKVEFLVSFYNNEISEKSEIFDDQFSVERPDGSNFTLKIRSTKLEDSAMYFCASSGFQGPESSYEQYFGPGTRLTVT.

The rearrangement joins TRBV4-3 to TRBJ1-2; D call uncertain. This CDR3 has 16 amino acids. Germline V lookup: CDR1 LGHNA, CDR2 YSLEER. The V end lost 0 bases, the J end lost 8 bases, and 19 bases lay between the germline ends. DNA of the CDR3: TGCGCCAGCAGCCAAGATATACTAGCGTACCTGGGCGGCTACACCTTC. Amino acids: CASSQDILAYLGGYTF.

The rearrangement links TRBV2 to TRBJ1-1; TRBD1 matches 7 bases. The CDR3 covers 13 residues. V gave up 8 bases and J gave up 4 bases; unmatched junction bases: 7. The germline gives CDR1 SNHLY, CDR2 FYNNEI. Here the CDR3 reads CASVSTGLTEAFF. CDR3 sequence (DNA): TGTGCCAGCGTTTCGACAGGGCTCACTGAAGCTTTCTTT. Looking up the rest from reference TRBV2 and TRBJ1-1 gives the full variable domain: EPEVTQTPSHQVTQMGQEVILRCVPISNHLYFYWYRQILGQKVEFLVSFYNNEISEKSEIFDDQFSVERPDGSNFTLKIRSTKLEDSAMYFCASVSTGLTEAFFGQGTRLTVV.

The chain uses TRBV7-2 and TRBJ2-5; 10 bases match TRBD1. Germline V lookup: CDR1 SGHTA, CDR2 FQGNSA. This CDR3 is built from 14 residues. V trimming: 5 bases; J trimming: 5 bases; junction bases outside the gene matches: 5. This CDR3 reads CASSRDRGEETQYF. The CDR3 DNA reads as TGTGCCAGCAGCCGGGACAGGGGTGAGGAGACCCAGTACTTC. Together with reference TRBV7-2 and TRBJ2-5, the CDR3 gives the full variable domain: GAGVSQSPSNKVTEKGKDVELRCDPISGHTALYWYRQSLGQGLEFLIYFQGNSAPDKSGLPSDRFSAERTGGSVSTLTIQRTQQEDSAVYLCASSRDRGEETQYFGPGTRLLVL.

A word on this clone: The same CDR3 also results from other DNA sequences found in this sample. The V and J genes are TRBV9 and TRBJ2-3; the D is unclear. The CDR3 covers 13 residues. V was clipped by 0 bases and J by 0 bases, with 2 bases between them. Germline V CDR1 and CDR2: SGDLS, YYNGEE. CDR3 coding DNA: TGTGCCAGCAGCGTAGCTAGCACAGATACGCAGTATTTT. Translation gives CASSVASTDTQYF.

The chain has TRBV7-2 and TRBJ2-5; 10 positions agree with TRBD2. Trimming took 8 bases from V and 4 from J; bases not matched to a gene: 7. The CDR3 has 14 residues. Per the germline V gene, CDR1 is SGHTA and CDR2 is FQGNSA. CDR3 sequence: CASGKSGGGETQYF. In DNA, the CDR3 is TGTGCCAGCGGAAAGAGCGGGGGGGGAGAGACCCAGTACTTC.

The chain employs TRBV28 and TRBJ1-5; D may be TRBD1 (6 bases). The V end lost 5 bases, the J end lost 1 base, and 12 bases lay between the germline ends. CDR1 and CDR2 (germline): MDHEN, SYDVKM. This CDR3 is 15 amino acids long. CDR3 coding DNA: TGTGCCAGCAGTCCCACGGACAGAAGCAATCAGCCCCAGCATTTT. Amino acids: CASSPTDRSNQPQHF.

The CDR3: CASRGAGETQYF. The CDR3 bases are TGTGCCAGCAGGGGGGCCGGCGAGACCCAGTACTTC. This chain uses TRBV6-1 with TRBJ2-5; TRBD1 is a possible D gene (6 bases). CDR3 length: 12 residues. The V gene's germline CDR1 is MNHNS and CDR2 SASEGT. Trimming left V 6 bases short and J 5 bases short, with 10 bases between.

The gene calls are TRBV11-2 and TRBJ2-3; D is perhaps TRBD2 (5 bases). The CDR3 sequence is 17 residues long. Germline CDR1 and CDR2: SGHAT and FQNNGV. V lost 6 bases, J lost 2 bases, and 21 bases lay in between. The CDR3 loop reads CASRTNRGSKNTDTQYF. CDR3 nucleotide sequence: TGTGCCAGCAGAACTAACCGGGGTTCTAAGAACACAGATACGCAGTATTTT.

The V and J genes are TRBV10-3 and TRBJ2-3; TRBD1 matches 7 bases. The length of the CDR3 is 16 residues. The germline gives CDR1 ENHRY, CDR2 SYGVKD. Trimming took 3 bases from V and 3 from J; bases not matched to a gene: 9. In DNA, the CDR3 is TGTGCCATCAGTGAAGCTGGGCAGGGGGTGACAGATACGCAGTATTTT. Protein: CAISEAGQGVTDTQYF.

The DNA of the CDR3 is TGTGCTAGTGGCGGGGACTCGCACGAGCAGTACTTC. Translated: CASGGDSHEQYF. This chain uses TRBV12-5 with TRBJ2-7; a possible D gene is TRBD2 (6 bases). V was trimmed by 6 bases and J by 5 bases, leaving 11 bases between them. Germline V gene data show CDR1 as LGHNT and CDR2 as FRNRAP. The CDR3 has 12 residues. The whole variable domain, filled in from reference TRBV12-5 and TRBJ2-7, reads DARVTQTPRHKVTEMGQEVTMRCQPILGHNTVFWYRQTMMQGLELLAYFRNRAPLDDSGMPKDRFSAEMPDATLATLKIQPSEPRDSAVYFCASGGDSHEQYFGPGTRLTVT.

The chain has TRBV4-3 and TRBJ2-7, with TRBD2 matching 10 bases. This CDR3 has 15 residues. Germline CDR1 LGHNA, CDR2 YSLEER. V shed 4 bases and J 5 bases; nucleotides not matched to a gene: 8. The CDR3 DNA is TGCGCCAGCAGCCCCCAACTAGCGGGGCAGCACGAGCAGTACTTC. Translating gives CASSPQLAGQHEQYF.

The chain recombines TRBV6-1 with TRBJ1-5; 7 bases match TRBD1. Germline V gives CDR1 MNHNS, CDR2 SASEGT. With 11 bases clipped from V and 3 bases from J, the junction kept 7 bases outside the gene matches. The CDR3 runs 13 residues. Here the CDR3 DNA reads TGTGCCGCGGGACAGCGAGACAATCAGCCCCAGCATTTT. The encoded protein is CAAGQRDNQPQHF.

The V and J genes are TRBV5-1 and TRBJ1-2; TRBD1 matches at 7 bases. V lost 2 bases and J lost 7; bases outside the gene matches: 5. There are 13 residues in the CDR3. Germline CDR1 SGHRS, CDR2 YFSETQ. CDR3 DNA: TGCGCCAGCAGCTTAGAGGGGGCCTTTGGCTACACCTTC. It is translated as CASSLEGAFGYTF.

This clone appeared once. The chain combines TRBV27 with TRBJ1-2, with D perhaps TRBD1 (6 bases). Germline V CDR1 and CDR2: MNHEY, SMNVEV (reference sequence). V lost 4 bases to trimming and J lost 4 bases, with 10 bases between them. This CDR3 spans 13 amino acids. This chain's CDR3 is CASSSGQFYGYTF. CDR3 bases: TGTGCCAGCAGTTCTGGACAGTTCTATGGCTACACCTTC.

This rearrangement joins TRBV7-9 to TRBJ2-3, with TRBD2 as a possible D gene (6 bases). Per germline, CDR1 SEHNR and CDR2 FQNEAQ (reference sequence). CDR3 length: 13 amino acids. V lost 6 bases and J lost 2, with 9 bases in between. In DNA, the CDR3 is TGTGCCAGCAGGCGGGACCTCACAGATACGCAGTATTTT. This codes for CASRRDLTDTQYF. Complete variable domain (other parts from reference TRBV7-9 and TRBJ2-3): DTGVSQNPRHKITKRGQNVTFRCDPISEHNRLYWYRQTLGQGPEFLTYFQNEAQLEKSRLLSDRFSAERPKGSFSTLEIQRTEQGDSAMYLCASRRDLTDTQYFGPGTRLTVL.